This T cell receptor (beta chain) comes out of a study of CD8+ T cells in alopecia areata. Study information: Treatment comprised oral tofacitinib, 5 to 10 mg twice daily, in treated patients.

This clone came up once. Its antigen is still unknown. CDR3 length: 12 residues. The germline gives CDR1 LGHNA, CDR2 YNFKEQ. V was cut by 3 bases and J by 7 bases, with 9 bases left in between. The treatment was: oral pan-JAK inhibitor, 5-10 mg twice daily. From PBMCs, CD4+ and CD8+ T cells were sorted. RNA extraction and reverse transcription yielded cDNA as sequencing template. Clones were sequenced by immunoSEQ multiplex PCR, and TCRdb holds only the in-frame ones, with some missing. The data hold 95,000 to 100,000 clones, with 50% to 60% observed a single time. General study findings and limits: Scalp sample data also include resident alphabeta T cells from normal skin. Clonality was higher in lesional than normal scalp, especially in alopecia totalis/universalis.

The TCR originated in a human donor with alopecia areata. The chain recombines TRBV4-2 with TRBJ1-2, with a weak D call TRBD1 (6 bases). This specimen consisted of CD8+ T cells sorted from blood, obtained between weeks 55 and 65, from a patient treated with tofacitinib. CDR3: CASSQGGPGYTF. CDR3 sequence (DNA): TGTGCCAGCAGCCAGGGGGGGCCTGGCTACACCTTC.